The present entry profiles one T cell receptor (beta chain) with its context. This clonotype was recorded a few times. The antigen it binds to is not known. No base quality information exists; no much larger clone differs at one position. Via the germline V gene, CDR1 is LGHNA and CDR2 YNFKEQ. The CDR3 contains 15 residues, cysteine and phenylalanine counted. Of the read, only the CDR3 DNA is kept; its 45 bases are in frame from base 1. The germline ends are 9 bases apart after V is trimmed by 0 bases and J by 1 base. Library preparation employed RT-PCR. These reads were obtained on an Illumina HiSeq 2500. The public sequencing data were trimmed at Q25 with fastp and processed into clonotypes with MiXCR by TCRdb, which kept only in-frame beta chains. Rows are unified per CDR3 protein, each entry keeping the most common DNA and genes. The sample table shows fewer than 600,000 distinct CDR3 sequences, and 6% to 9% are seen once. The biggest ten clones account for over 10% of the sample.

The data were taken from a study of response to subunit inactivated influenza vaccine (dated by TCRdb to between 2018 and 2020). About the study as a whole: Deep quantitative profiling of the T cell receptor repertoire was used in the study to follow responses to a trivalent subunit inactivated influenza vaccine. General findings and caveats noted by the study authors: It was suggested by the authors that each seasonal influenza vaccination may recruit only a limited number of new T cells.

Here the chain combines TRBV4-2 and TRBJ2-5; TRBD2 is possibly the D segment (6 matching bases). The receptor comes from a man aged 50-75 years who received an inactivated influenza vaccine. Donor details come from another sample of the same person, matched by shared clones. Material: PBMCs from blood, obtained roughly 24 months after vaccination. The CDR3 reads as follows: CASSQEWDFQETQYF. The DNA is TGTGCCAGCAGCCAAGAATGGGACTTCCAAGAGACCCAGTACTTC.